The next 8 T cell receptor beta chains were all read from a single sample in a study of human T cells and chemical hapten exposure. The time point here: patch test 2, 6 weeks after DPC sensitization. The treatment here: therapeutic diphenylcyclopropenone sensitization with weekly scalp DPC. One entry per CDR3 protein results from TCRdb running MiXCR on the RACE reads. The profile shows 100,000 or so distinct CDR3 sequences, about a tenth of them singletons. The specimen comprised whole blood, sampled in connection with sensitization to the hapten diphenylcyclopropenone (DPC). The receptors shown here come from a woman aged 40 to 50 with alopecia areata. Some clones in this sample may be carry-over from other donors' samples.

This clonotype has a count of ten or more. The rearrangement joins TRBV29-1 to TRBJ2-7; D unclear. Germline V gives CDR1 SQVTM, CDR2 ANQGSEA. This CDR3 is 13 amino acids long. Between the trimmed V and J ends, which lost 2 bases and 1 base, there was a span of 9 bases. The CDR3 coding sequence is TGCAGCGTTGAAAGGACCGGTTCCTACGAGCAGTACTTC. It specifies CSVERTGSYEQYF.

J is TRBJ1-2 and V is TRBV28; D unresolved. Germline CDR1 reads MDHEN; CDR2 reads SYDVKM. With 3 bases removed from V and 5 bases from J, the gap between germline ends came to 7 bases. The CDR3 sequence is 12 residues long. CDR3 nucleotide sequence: TGTGCCAGCAGTTTGGACGCGTATGGCTACACCTTC. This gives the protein CASSLDAYGYTF.

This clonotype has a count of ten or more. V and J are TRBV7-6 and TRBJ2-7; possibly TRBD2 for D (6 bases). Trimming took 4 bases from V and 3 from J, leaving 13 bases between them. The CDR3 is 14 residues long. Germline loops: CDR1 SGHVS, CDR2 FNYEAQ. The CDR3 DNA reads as TGTGCCAGCAGCTCCACCGGGAGTAACTACGAGCAGTACTTC. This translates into CASSSTGSNYEQYF.

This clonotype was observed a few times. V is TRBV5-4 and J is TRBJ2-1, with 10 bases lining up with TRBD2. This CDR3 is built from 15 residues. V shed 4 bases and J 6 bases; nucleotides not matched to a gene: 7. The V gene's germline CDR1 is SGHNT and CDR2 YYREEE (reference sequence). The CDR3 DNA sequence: TGTGCCAGCAGCCCCTCTAGCGGGAGAGCCAATGAGCAGTTCTTC. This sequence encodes CASSPSSGRANEQFF.

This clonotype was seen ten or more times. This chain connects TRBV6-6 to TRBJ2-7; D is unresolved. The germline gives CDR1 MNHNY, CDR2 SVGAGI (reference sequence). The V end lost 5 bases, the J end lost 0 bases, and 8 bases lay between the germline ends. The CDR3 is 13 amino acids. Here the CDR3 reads CASSRHFSYEQYF. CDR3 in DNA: TGTGCCAGCAGTCGACACTTCTCCTACGAGCAGTACTTC.

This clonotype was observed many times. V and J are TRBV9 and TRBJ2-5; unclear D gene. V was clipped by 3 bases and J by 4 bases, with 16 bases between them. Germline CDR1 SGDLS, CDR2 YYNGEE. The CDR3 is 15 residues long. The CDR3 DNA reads TGTGCCAGCAGCGCGGGCCCCTCCGCAGGAGAGACCCAGTACTTC. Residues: CASSAGPSAGETQYF.

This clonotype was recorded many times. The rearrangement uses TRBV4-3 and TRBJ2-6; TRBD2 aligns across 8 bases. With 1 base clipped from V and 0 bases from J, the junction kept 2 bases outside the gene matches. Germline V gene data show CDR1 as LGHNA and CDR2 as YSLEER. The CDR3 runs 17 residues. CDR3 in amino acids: CASSQAGGVSGANVLTF. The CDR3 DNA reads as TGCGCCAGCAGCCAAGCGGGAGGGGTCTCTGGGGCCAACGTCCTGACTTTC.

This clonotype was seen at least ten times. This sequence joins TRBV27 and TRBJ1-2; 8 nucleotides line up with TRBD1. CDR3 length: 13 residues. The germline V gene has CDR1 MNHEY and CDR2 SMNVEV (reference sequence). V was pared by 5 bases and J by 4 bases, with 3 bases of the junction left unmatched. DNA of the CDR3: TGTGCCAGCAGTCGGACAGGGAGCTATGGCTACACCTTC. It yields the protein CASSRTGSYGYTF.